These 13 T cell receptor beta chains were all obtained from the same sample, sequenced in a study of blood T cell repertoires in COVID-19. Using immunoSEQ multiplex PCR, the repertoire was profiled, and TCRdb retains in-frame clones only, with some absent. The sample has about 190,000 clones; around four fifths are singletons. The sequencing input was peripheral blood. Receptors originate from a man aged 25 to 45 with active or convalescent COVID-19.

The chain combines TRBV9 with TRBJ1-1; TRBD1 is a possible D gene (5 bases). V was cut by 0 bases and J by 6 bases, with 21 bases left in between. The CDR3 is made up of 17 amino acids. Germline V CDR1 and CDR2: SGDLS, YYNGEE. The CDR3 coding sequence is TGTGCCAGCAGCGTAGAACGGACTATAGGGGCGGTGGCTGAAGCTTTCTTT. It encodes CASSVERTIGAVAEAFF. The whole variable domain, filled in from reference TRBV9 and TRBJ1-1, reads DSGVTQTPKHLITATGQRVTLRCSPRSGDLSVYWYQQSLDQGLQFLIQYYNGEERAKGNILERFSAQQFPDLHSELNLSSLELGDSALYFCASSVERTIGAVAEAFFGQGTRLTVV.

The chain carries TRBV3-1 (or the pseudogene TRBV3-2) and TRBJ2-3; D perhaps matches TRBD1 (5 bases). The CDR3 runs to 15 residues. Per germline, CDR1 LGHDT and CDR2 YNNKEL (reference sequence). V was clipped by 0 bases and J by 2 bases, with 9 bases between them. The CDR3 region is CASSQDMTVTDTQYF. CDR3 DNA: TGTGCCAGCAGCCAAGATATGACAGTCACAGATACGCAGTATTTT.

The chain couples TRBV18 to TRBJ1-6; 9 bases fit TRBD1. Germline trimming cut 5 bases from V and 9 bases from J; bases unmatched to any gene: 8. Germline-derived CDR1 and CDR2 are KGHSH and LQKENI. The CDR3 sequence is 15 residues long. The CDR3 loop is CASSSRGTGISPLHF. In DNA form, the CDR3 reads TGTGCCAGCTCATCAAGAGGGACAGGGATTTCACCCCTCCACTTT.

The chain carries TRBV7-6 and TRBJ2-7; TRBD1 matches 10 bases. V was pared by 5 bases and J by 3 bases, with 7 bases of the junction left unmatched. The CDR3 has 15 amino acids. Germline V gene lookup returns CDR1 SGHVS and CDR2 FNYEAQ. This CDR3 reads CASSPGQGEVYEQYV. CDR3 in DNA: TGTGCCAGCAGCCCCGGACAGGGGGAGGTCTACGAGCAGTACGTC.

The chain joins TRBV19 to TRBJ1-5; D not certain. This CDR3 is 15 amino acids long. The V and J ends lost 4 bases and 4 bases respectively, with 14 bases between them. Germline loops: CDR1 LNHDA, CDR2 SQIVND (reference sequence). This CDR3 reads CASSSGKVRNQPQHF. As DNA, the CDR3 is TGTGCCAGTAGTAGCGGGAAGGTGAGGAATCAGCCCCAGCATTTT. Together with reference TRBV19 and TRBJ1-5, the CDR3 gives the full variable domain: DGGITQSPKYLFRKEGQNVTLSCEQNLNHDAMYWYRQDPGQGLRLIYYSQIVNDFQKGDIAEGYSVSREKKESFPLTVTSAQKNPTAFYLCASSSGKVRNQPQHFGDGTRLSIL.

V usage is TRBV9 and J usage is TRBJ2-3; D may be TRBD1 (5 bases). Between the trimmed V and J ends, which lost 4 bases and 4 bases, there was a span of 19 bases. Per the germline V gene, CDR1 is SGDLS and CDR2 is YYNGEE. This CDR3 is 16 amino acids long. The CDR3 DNA reads TGTGCCAGCAGCCCCCTCCCGCAGGGTGAGGCAGATACGCAGTATTTT. Encoded protein: CASSPLPQGEADTQYF.

This clone was counted between two and nine times. The rearrangement uses TRBV7-2 and TRBJ2-7; possibly TRBD1 for D (5 bases). The CDR3 is 14 residues long. Per the germline V gene, CDR1 is SGHTA and CDR2 is FQGNSA. Trimming removed 0 bases at V and 2 bases at J, with 8 bases between. CDR3 loop: CASSLAGPTYEQYF. CDR3 nucleotide sequence: TGTGCCAGCAGCTTAGCGGGGCCTACCTACGAGCAGTACTTC.

The V gene is TRBV2, the J gene TRBJ2-3, with D maybe TRBD2 (5 bases). This CDR3 is 18 amino acids long. Trimming removed 6 bases at V and 0 bases at J, with 22 bases between. The germline gives CDR1 SNHLY, CDR2 FYNNEI. The CDR3 loop reads CASSGGPGVLRSTDTQYF. In DNA, the CDR3 is TGTGCCAGCAGCGGCGGTCCCGGGGTACTACGTAGCACAGATACGCAGTATTTT. The full variable domain, its missing parts supplied by reference TRBV2 and TRBJ2-3, is EPEVTQTPSHQVTQMGQEVILRCVPISNHLYFYWYRQILGQKVEFLVSFYNNEISEKSEIFDDQFSVERPDGSNFTLKIRSTKLEDSAMYFCASSGGPGVLRSTDTQYFGPGTRLTVL.

For the CDR3, the DNA is TGCAGCGTTGTTCACCGGAGCACAGATACGCAGTATTTT. Its protein is CSVVHRSTDTQYF. The chain combines TRBV29-1 with TRBJ2-3; D is unclear. Trimming took 4 bases from V and 0 from J, leaving 8 bases between them. Germline V gene lookup returns CDR1 SQVTM and CDR2 ANQGSEA. The CDR3 covers 13 residues.

CDR3 protein: CAWDRDRAPDTQYF. DNA for the CDR3: TGTGCCTGGGACCGGGACAGGGCCCCAGATACGCAGTATTTT. This rearrangement joins TRBV30 to TRBJ2-3; 9 bases match TRBD1. With 5 bases clipped from V and 4 bases from J, the junction kept 7 bases outside the gene matches. This CDR3 region has 14 residues. Germline loops: CDR1 GTSNPN, CDR2 SVGIG (reference sequence).

V usage is TRBV10-3 and J usage is TRBJ1-2; 8 nucleotides agree with TRBD1. Germline-derived CDR1 and CDR2 are ENHRY and SYGVKD. The CDR3 extends over 13 amino acids. With V trimmed by 11 bases and J by 4 bases, 9 bases remained unmatched. The CDR3 sequence is CAARGTGSYGYTF. Here the CDR3 DNA reads TGTGCCGCCCGGGGGACAGGCTCCTATGGCTACACCTTC.

The rearrangement joins TRBV28 to TRBJ2-1; maybe TRBD2 (7 bases). V lost 2 bases to trimming and J lost 7 bases, with 12 bases between them. The germline V gene has CDR1 MDHEN and CDR2 SYDVKM. This CDR3 has 14 amino acids. The CDR3, as DNA: TGTGCCAGCAGTTTAGGGGGGGCAGGAAATGAGCAGTTCTTC. It encodes CASSLGGAGNEQFF.

This chain joins TRBV2 and TRBJ2-2, with TRBD2 matching over 8 bases. CDR3 length equals 20 residues. The V and J ends lost 5 bases and 2 bases, in that order; junction bases with no gene match: 19. CDR1 is SNHLY, CDR2 FYNNEI, per germline. Here the CDR3 reads CASSTPLGGGPRGNTGELFF. In DNA, the CDR3 is TGTGCCAGCAGTACACCCTTGGGCGGGGGGCCCAGGGGTAACACCGGGGAGCTGTTTTTT. Full variable domain (rest looked up from reference TRBV2 and TRBJ2-2): EPEVTQTPSHQVTQMGQEVILRCVPISNHLYFYWYRQILGQKVEFLVSFYNNEISEKSEIFDDQFSVERPDGSNFTLKIRSTKLEDSAMYFCASSTPLGGGPRGNTGELFFGEGSRLTVL.